This T cell receptor beta chain was captured in a study of early T cells in non-severe SARS-CoV-2 infection. Study-level background: Bulk RNA isolated from unsorted whole blood underwent sequencing; chains were not paired. Study conclusions and caveats: Anti-spike CD8 responses were favored in VDJdb matching, and private and CD4 specificities were missed.

Germline-derived CDR1 and CDR2 are SGHTA and FQGNSA. With V trimmed by 2 bases and J by 3 bases, 4 bases remained unmatched. This CDR3 has 17 amino acids. Individual cDNA molecules were tagged with unique molecular identifiers. TCRdb recomputed calls from the 5' RACE reads with MiXCR, one row per CDR3 protein. The table records 80,000 to 100,000 distinct CDR3 sequences, 9% to 15% of them present only once. This clonotype was counted only a few times. Its antigen is as yet unknown. Sequenced sample: whole blood. The receptor's source is an adult who was a healthcare worker with PCR-confirmed SARS-CoV-2 infection or an uninfected control (not recorded which). The gene calls are TRBV7-2 and TRBJ2-3, with 14 positions matching TRBD2. The CDR3 sequence is CASSLHRTSGRTDTQYF. In DNA, the CDR3 is TGTGCCAGCAGCTTACACCGGACTAGCGGGAGGACAGATACGCAGTATTTT.